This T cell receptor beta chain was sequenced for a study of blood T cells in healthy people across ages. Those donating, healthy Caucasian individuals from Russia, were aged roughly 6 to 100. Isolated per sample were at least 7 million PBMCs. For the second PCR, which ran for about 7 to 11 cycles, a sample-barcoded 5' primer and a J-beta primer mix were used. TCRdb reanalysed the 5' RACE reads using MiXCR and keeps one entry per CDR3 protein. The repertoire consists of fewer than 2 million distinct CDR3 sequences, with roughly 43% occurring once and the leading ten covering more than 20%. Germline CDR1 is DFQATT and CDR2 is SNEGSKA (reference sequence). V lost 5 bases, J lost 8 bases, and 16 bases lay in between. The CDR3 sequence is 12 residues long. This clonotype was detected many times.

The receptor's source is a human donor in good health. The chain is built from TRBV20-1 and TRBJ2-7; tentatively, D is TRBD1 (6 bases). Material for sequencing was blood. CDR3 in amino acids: CSALGQLRKQYF. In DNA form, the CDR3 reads TGCAGTGCTCTTGGACAGCTACGAAAGCAGTACTTC.